The following is a T cell receptor beta chain sequence with its context. Its antigen remains unknown. This may be a read error, as it is one base from a much larger clone. Germline CDR1 reads MNHEY; CDR2 reads SVGAGI. The length of the CDR3 is 15 residues. TCRdb fed the reads into MiXCR, producing one record per CDR3 protein. The repertoire has 700,000 to 950,000 distinct CDR3 sequences, around a third of them found once; the top ten carry 12%. These data originate in a study of T cell repertoires in cytomegalovirus infection. V usage is TRBV6-5 and J usage is TRBJ1-6; D not resolved. The sequence was obtained from a human donor in good health (CMV status not recorded). Some clones in this sample may be carry-over from other donors' samples. The sample consisted of cultured CD8+ T cells from PBMCs, taken from culture after CMV antigen stimulation. DNA for the CDR3: TGTGCCAGCAGTTACTCAACAGCCGAAAATTTACCCCTCCACTTT. Translated, it gives CASSYSTAENLPLHF.